The 30 T cell receptor beta chains below all came from one sample that was sequenced in a study of spatial heterogeneity in lung cancer. One entry per CDR3 protein, called by TCRdb with MiXCR from the 5' RACE reads. Of under 150,000 distinct CDR3 sequences in the sample, 10% to 15% are singletons; the top ten hold approximately 17%. Time point meaning: blood at routine non-recurrence follow-up after resection. Whole RNA came from tumor, nontumor lung or frozen PBMC and was sequenced without being sorted. The sequences come from PBMCs, collected at follow-up. Receptors were obtained from a male donor with early-stage non-small cell lung cancer.

This chain connects TRBV4-1 to TRBJ1-6; D perhaps matches TRBD1 (6 bases). With 0 bases removed from V and 4 bases from J, the gap between germline ends came to 10 bases. Per the germline V gene, CDR1 is MGHRA and CDR2 is YSYEKL. This CDR3 spans 16 amino acids. The CDR3 region has the DNA TGCGCCAGCAGCCAAGACCGGACAGAGTATAATTCACCCCTCCACTTT. Protein product: CASSQDRTEYNSPLHF.

Comment on this clonotype: The junction departs from the called germline gene at one end, perhaps through a read error. The chain joins TRBV6-4 to TRBJ2-3, with D unresolved. CDR3 size: 13 residues. Looked up from germline, CDR1 is MRHNA and CDR2 is SNTAGT. The CDR3 region is CASSENLVATQDF. CDR3 bases: TGTGCCAGCAGTGAGAATTTGGTTGCTACGCAGGATTTT.

CDR3 amino acids: CASSRSRGIGYEQYF. DNA of the CDR3: TGTGCCAGCAGTCGCTCGAGGGGCATCGGCTACGAGCAGTACTTC. This chain connects TRBV27 to TRBJ2-7, with D perhaps given as TRBD1 or TRBD2 (5 bases each). The V end lost 5 bases, the J end lost 3 bases, and 17 bases lay between the germline ends. This CDR3 spans 15 amino acids. The germline V gene has CDR1 MNHEY and CDR2 SMNVEV (reference sequence).

This clonotype was seen a few times. The gene calls are TRBV7-4 and TRBJ1-5; weak D call: TRBD1 (6 bases). V gave up 1 base and J gave up 2 bases, with 15 bases separating them. The CDR3 totals 17 residues. Germline lookup yields CDR1 SGHVT and CDR2 SQSDAQ. The CDR3 DNA is TGTGCCAGCAGCTTAGTTCCGGGGGCGGAGGGCAATCAGCCCCAGCATTTT. Its translation is CASSLVPGAEGNQPQHF.

The table lists this clonotype with a few counts. The gene calls are TRBV10-3 and TRBJ2-7, with 8 bases lining up with TRBD1. Germline trimming cut 9 bases from V and 2 bases from J; bases unmatched to any gene: 6. CDR1 is ENHRY, CDR2 SYGVKD, per germline. This CDR3 is 13 amino acids long. CDR3 protein: CAIGQGEAYEQYF. For the CDR3, the DNA is TGTGCCATTGGACAGGGAGAAGCCTACGAGCAGTACTTC.

This clonotype has only a few counts. The chain combines TRBV7-6 with TRBJ2-7; 14 positions agree with TRBD2. Germline loops: CDR1 SGHVS, CDR2 FNYEAQ. J lost 0 bases, V lost 4 bases, and 8 bases had no gene match. The length of the CDR3 is 18 residues. This CDR3 reads CASSWGTSGGPSSYEQYF. The CDR3 bases are TGTGCCAGCAGCTGGGGGACTAGCGGGGGTCCCAGCTCCTACGAGCAGTACTTC.

This chain uses TRBV7-2 with TRBJ1-5; D not resolved. The germline CDR1 and CDR2 sequences are SGHTA and FQGNSA. This CDR3 spans 14 amino acids. V lost 4 bases and J 0 bases, leaving 7 bases between the germline ends. The CDR3, as DNA: TGTGCCAGCAGCTCAGCTTTTAGCAATCAGCCCCAGCATTTT. It yields the protein CASSSAFSNQPQHF.

Remarks on this clonotype: At one of its ends the junction is not consistent with the germline gene, which may arise from a read error. The chain recombines TRBV28 with TRBJ2-7, with unresolved D. CDR1 and CDR2 from the germline V gene are MDHEN and SYDVKM. The CDR3 totals 11 residues. CDR3 bases: TGTGTCAGCAGTCTAAAATACGAGCAGTACTTC. This codes for CVSSLKYEQYF.

Many counts were recorded for this clonotype. Since no conserved phenylalanine or tryptophan closes the CDR3, a read error is the likely cause. The limits of the CDR3 on the DNA are not certain, so only TCRdb's listed CDR3 is given. This chain links TRBV7-3 with TRBJ2-5; the D call TRBD2 from the table was never checked on the DNA. 11 amino acids form the CDR3, both terminal residues included. Germline-derived CDR1 and CDR2 are SGHTA and FQGTGA. The CDR3 sequence: CASSLTMVAAT.

There are many counts of this clonotype. The chain employs TRBV5-1 and TRBJ1-5; D call uncertain. V was pared by 4 bases and J by 1 base, with 9 bases between. Germline CDR1 and CDR2: SGHRS and YFSETQ. The CDR3 runs to 14 residues. The CDR3 DNA sequence: TGCGCCAGCAGCCAAGGAGCCAGCAATCAGCCCCAGCATTTT. Its translation: CASSQGASNQPQHF.

This clonotype was picked up a small number of times. The chain recombines TRBV5-6 with TRBJ1-1; TRBD1 matches 9 bases. CDR1 is SGHDT, CDR2 YYEEEE, per germline. V lost 4 bases and J lost 0; bases outside the gene matches: 10. CDR3 length equals 17 residues. The DNA for the CDR3 is TGTGCCAGCAGCGCGAACAGGGGGCCGGGAATGAACACTGAAGCTTTCTTT. Translation gives CASSANRGPGMNTEAFF. Together with reference TRBV5-6 and TRBJ1-1, the CDR3 gives the full variable domain: DAGVTQSPTHLIKTRGQQVTLRCSPKSGHDTVSWYQQALGQGPQFIFQYYEEEERQRGNFPDRFSGHQFPNYSSELNVNALLLGDSALYLCASSANRGPGMNTEAFFGQGTRLTVV.

Only a few counts were recorded for this clonotype. The chain uses TRBV11-1 and TRBJ2-5, with D possibly called TRBD1 or TRBD2 (6 bases each). Germline values: CDR1 SGHAT, CDR2 FQDESV (reference sequence). The V end was cut by 5 bases, the J end by 0 bases, with 16 bases between. The length of the CDR3 is 16 residues. This CDR3 is CASSTVPGANQETQYF. Here the CDR3 DNA reads TGTGCCAGCAGCACCGTCCCGGGGGCGAACCAAGAGACCCAGTACTTC.

This clonotype has more than one count but fewer than ten. V is TRBV29-1 and J is TRBJ2-1; D is tentatively TRBD1 or TRBD2 (6 bases each). Germline loops: CDR1 SQVTM, CDR2 ANQGSEA. This CDR3 comprises 15 residues. V gave up 7 bases and J gave up 0 bases, with 16 bases separating them. The CDR3 region is CSAPMGGSSYNEQFF. In nucleotides, the CDR3 is TGCAGCGCTCCCATGGGGGGCAGCTCCTACAATGAGCAGTTCTTC.

This clonotype was observed a few times. The chain uses TRBV14 and TRBJ1-5; TRBD1 matches at 9 bases. The CDR3 covers 17 residues. Germline V gives CDR1 SGHDN, CDR2 FVKESK. The junction had 11 bases not matched to a gene; V was cut back by 4 bases and J by 4 bases. As DNA, the CDR3 is TGTGCCAGCAGCCCCTCAGTTGGGGACAGGGATAATCAGCCCCAGCATTTT. Its protein product is CASSPSVGDRDNQPQHF.

The rearrangement uses TRBV27 and TRBJ1-1; the D gene is possibly TRBD1 (6 bases). The CDR3 loop spans 15 amino acids. CDR1 is MNHEY and CDR2 is SMNVEV in the germline V gene (reference sequence). The ends were cut back, 3 bases at V and 1 base at J, with 12 bases in the middle. The CDR3 loop reads CASSLAQGRNTEAFF. As DNA, the CDR3 is TGTGCCAGCAGTTTGGCCCAGGGGAGGAACACTGAAGCTTTCTTT.

The chain recombines TRBV19 with TRBJ1-5; D might be TRBD1 (5 bases). The CDR3 runs 16 residues. V lost 3 bases and J 2 bases, leaving 14 bases between the germline ends. The germline CDR1 and CDR2 sequences are LNHDA and SQIVND (reference sequence). CDR3 sequence: CASSILGGYGNQPQHF. CDR3 bases: TGTGCCAGTAGTATTTTGGGGGGGTATGGCAATCAGCCCCAGCATTTT.

The V and J genes are TRBV30 and TRBJ1-6; D uncertain. In germline, CDR1 is GTSNPN, CDR2 SVGIG (reference sequence). The CDR3 is 13 amino acids. Trimming cost V 3 bases and J 7 bases, with 10 bases left between them. CDR3 region: CAWRNTGNSPLHF. The CDR3 DNA follows: TGTGCCTGGAGGAATACGGGCAATTCACCCCTCCACTTT. Filled out from reference TRBV30 and TRBJ1-6, the complete variable domain reads SQTIHQWPATLVQPVGSPLSLECTVEGTSNPNLYWYRQAAGRGLQLLFYSVGIGQISSEVPQNLSASRPQDRQFILSSKKLLLSDSGFYLCAWRNTGNSPLHFGNGTRLTVT.

This clonotype was observed a few times. This sequence joins TRBV6-5 and TRBJ2-1; D gene ambiguous. The CDR3 sequence is 12 residues long. CDR1 MNHEY and CDR2 SVGAGI come from the germline V gene. With 5 bases removed from V and 10 bases from J, the gap between germline ends came to 12 bases. CDR3 region: CASSQATSEQFF. The CDR3 nucleotides are TGTGCCAGCAGTCAAGCGACTTCGGAGCAGTTCTTC.

The chain joins TRBV20-1 to TRBJ1-5, with 9 bases fitting TRBD1. J gave up 7 bases and V 0 bases, and 10 bases lay outside the gene matches. The CDR3 contains 16 residues. Germline loops: CDR1 DFQATT, CDR2 SNEGSKA (reference sequence). CDR3 sequence: CSARDRLTGGYQPQHF. The CDR3 region has the DNA TGCAGTGCTAGAGACCGACTGACAGGGGGATACCAGCCCCAGCATTTT.

This clonotype appeared a few times. The rearrangement uses TRBV7-9 and TRBJ2-7, with no clear D. The CDR3 is 11 amino acids. Germline V gene lookup returns CDR1 SEHNR and CDR2 FQNEAQ (reference sequence). The V and J ends lost 4 bases and 3 bases respectively, with 4 bases between them. The CDR3 sequence: CASSSFYEQYF. The CDR3 DNA reads TGTGCCAGCAGCTCCTTCTACGAGCAGTACTTC. The full variable domain, completed using reference TRBV7-9 and TRBJ2-7, is DTGVSQNPRHKITKRGQNVTFRCDPISEHNRLYWYRQTLGQGPEFLTYFQNEAQLEKSRLLSDRFSAERPKGSFSTLEIQRTEQGDSAMYLCASSSFYEQYFGPGTRLTVT.

This clonotype was detected only a few times. The V call is TRBV27, the J call TRBJ1-5; D ambiguous. Germline V gene lookup returns CDR1 MNHEY and CDR2 SMNVEV (reference sequence). The CDR3 spans 13 residues. Between the trimmed V and J ends, which lost 2 bases and 6 bases, there was a span of 8 bases. The CDR3 reads CASSLRVFQPQHF. CDR3 nucleotide sequence: TGTGCCAGCAGTTTACGAGTTTTTCAGCCCCAGCATTTT.

This clonotype has a count of ten or more. This chain uses TRBV5-5 with TRBJ2-7; D is unresolved. Trimming removed 0 bases from V and 6 bases from J, with 16 bases in between. CDR1 and CDR2 (germline): SGHKS, YYEKEE (reference sequence). The CDR3 totals 15 residues. The CDR3 DNA reads as TGTGCCAGCAGCTTGGAACTCAGAAGGGCAGGCGAGCAGTACTTC. It yields the protein CASSLELRRAGEQYF.

This clonotype was seen a few times. This rearrangement joins TRBV20-1 to TRBJ1-5; 7 bases align to TRBD1. Looked up from germline, CDR1 is DFQATT and CDR2 is SNEGSKA (reference sequence). Losses at the gene ends were 5 bases for V and 5 bases for J; bases not matched to a gene: 6. CDR3 size: 13 residues. CDR3 residues: CSAERGRDQPQHF. CDR3 DNA sequence: TGCAGTGCTGAAAGGGGGCGGGATCAGCCCCAGCATTTT.

The V and J genes are TRBV3-1 and TRBJ1-3; TRBD1 is a possible D gene (6 bases). The germline V gene has CDR1 LGHDT and CDR2 YNNKEL (reference sequence). The CDR3 runs to 16 residues. V was trimmed by 2 bases and J by 0 bases, leaving 11 bases between them. CDR3: CASSQQQGFSGNTIYF. The CDR3 DNA follows: TGTGCCAGCAGCCAACAACAGGGTTTCTCTGGAAACACCATATATTTT.

This clonotype appeared many times. The chain carries TRBV28 and TRBJ2-4; 8 bases line up with TRBD1. CDR3 size: 16 residues. CDR1 is MDHEN and CDR2 is SYDVKM in the germline V gene. V was clipped by 7 bases and J by 3 bases; unmatched bases: 11. The CDR3 coding sequence is TGTGCCAGCACCACGACAGGGGAACTTGTCAAAAACATTCAGTACTTC. This sequence encodes CASTTTGELVKNIQYF.

The table lists this clonotype with many counts. This sequence joins TRBV7-3 and TRBJ1-1; TRBD1 matches 8 bases. V shed 5 bases, J shed 2 bases, and the junction held 1 base outside the gene matches. This CDR3 region has 13 residues. Germline V gene lookup returns CDR1 SGHTA and CDR2 FQGTGA. CDR3 coding DNA: TGTGCCAGCAGCCAGGGGGCCAACACTGAAGCTTTCTTT. Translation gives CASSQGANTEAFF. The full variable domain, with the rest looked up from reference TRBV7-3 and TRBJ1-1, is GAGVSQTPSNKVTEKGKYVELRCDPISGHTALYWYRQSLGQGPEFLIYFQGTGAADDSGLPNDRFFAVRPEGSVSTLKIQRTERGDSAVYLCASSQGANTEAFFGQGTRLTVV.

This clonotype was recorded at least ten times. The gene calls are TRBV28 and TRBJ1-2; D call uncertain. V lost 10 bases to trimming and J lost 0 bases, with 6 bases between them. Germline V gene data show CDR1 as MDHEN and CDR2 as SYDVKM. The CDR3 extends over 11 amino acids. The CDR3 region is CATTANYGYTF. CDR3 sequence (DNA): TGTGCCACAACAGCTAACTATGGCTACACCTTC.

The V and J genes are TRBV11-3 and TRBJ2-1; TRBD1 matches 8 bases. The CDR3 extends over 13 amino acids. With V trimmed by 5 bases and J by 6 bases, 3 bases remained unmatched. CDR1 and CDR2 (germline): SGHNT, YENEEA. CDR3: CASSRGQGNEQFF. The CDR3 coding sequence is TGTGCCAGCAGCCGCGGACAGGGCAATGAGCAGTTCTTC.

A few counts support this clonotype. At one boundary the junction diverges from the germline segment, which might be a read error. This sequence joins TRBV12-3 or TRBV12-4 and TRBJ2-1; maybe TRBD2 (6 bases). The CDR3 is 14 residues long. Here the CDR3 DNA reads TGTGCCAGCAGTTCCCTACGGTTGCGGGGCGAGCTGAGGTTC. This translates into CASSSLRLRGELRF.

This clonotype was seen at least ten times. This chain links TRBV5-1 with TRBJ2-7; 8 positions match TRBD1. CDR3 size: 14 residues. V shed 4 bases, J shed 2 bases, and the junction held 5 bases outside the gene matches. Germline CDR1 is SGHRS and CDR2 is YFSETQ. The CDR3 spells CASSLGQATYEQYF. CDR3 DNA sequence: TGCGCCAGCAGCCTGGGACAGGCCACCTACGAGCAGTACTTC.